The rows below give T cell receptor beta chains drawn from one sample of a study of T-cell reconstitution after alpha-beta-depleted transplantation in children. A single record per CDR3 protein comes from TCRdb applying MiXCR to the PCR reads. The sample contains around 600,000 distinct CDR3 sequences, around a sixth of which appear only once. The material sequenced was PBMCs from the stem cell graft donor, taken from the stem cell graft. These receptors were taken from a human donor who donated a stem cell graft to a child with acute myeloid leukemia. Each CDR3 is given with its conserved first and last residue. The D gene is left open where the match is weak. The size of a clone is reported for some rows only, either as once, few or many, or as a class for expanded clones.

>TRBV9|TRBJ2-2|-|-
TGTGCCAGCAGCGTAGAGGGACTTGGGGCCGGGGAGCTGTTTTTT
CASSVEGLGAGELFF
>TRBV20-1|TRBJ1-2|few|-
TGCAGTGCTACTGGGACACAGTATGGCTACACCTTC
CSATGTQYGYTF
>TRBV20-1|TRBJ1-2|many|-
TGCAGTGCTAGAGATTTTCGGACTGAAACATCTCATGGCTACACCTTC
CSARDFRTETSHGYTF
>TRBV12-3/TRBV12-4|TRBJ2-2|few|TRBD1
TGTGCCAGCAGTACCGGGACAGGGGCCGGGGAGCTGTTTTTT
CASSTGTGAGELFF
>TRBV27|TRBJ1-2|few|-
TGTGCCAGCAGTTTCATTTCAGGTTTAGGGGGAAGCTATGGCTACACCTTC
CASSFISGLGGSYGYTF
>TRBV4-3|TRBJ2-7|many|-
TGCGCCAGCAGCCAAGATTGGGGCGGGAACAGGGGCGGATCGTACGAGCAGTACTTC
CASSQDWGGNRGGSYEQYF
>TRBV12-3/TRBV12-4|TRBJ2-7|many|TRBD1
TGTGCCAGCAGTCGGGACAGGTCGCCCGAGCAGTACTTC
CASSRDRSPEQYF
>TRBV12-5|TRBJ1-1|-|-
TGTGCTAGTGGCCTCACCCGGAGGGGGGGCGGTCGAGCTTTCTTT
CASGLTRRGGGRAFF
>TRBV20-1|TRBJ2-5|many|TRBD2
TGCAGTGCTAGGCCGGGGCGGGGGGGCCGAGAGACCCAGTACTTC
CSARPGRGGRETQYF
>TRBV20-1|TRBJ2-3|many|-
TGCAGTGCTAGAAGGACCAATCTGAGGTATTTT
CSARRTNLRYF
>TRBV12-3/TRBV12-4|TRBJ1-1|many|-
TGTGCCAGCAGTTTCGAAACTGAAGCTTTCTTT
CASSFETEAFF
>TRBV20-1|TRBJ2-3|many|-
TGCAGTGCTAGAGATGTAGGCAGCACAGATACGCAGTATTTT
CSARDVGSTDTQYF
>TRBV15|TRBJ1-1|-|-
TGTGCCACCAGCACTTCGACGGAGGGCACTGAAGCTTTCTTT
CATSTSTEGTEAFF
>TRBV7-2|TRBJ1-6|few|-
TGTGCCAGCAGCTTCGGAAGTAATTCACCCCTCCACTTT
CASSFGSNSPLHF
>TRBV5-1|TRBJ2-3|-|-
TGCGCCAGCGGACTGGACAGCTCTGGCACAGATACGCAGTATTTT
CASGLDSSGTDTQYF
>TRBV7-9|TRBJ2-2|-|TRBD1
TGTGCCAGCAGCCCCGCCGGGACAGGGGTTCCCGGGGAGCTGTTTTTT
CASSPAGTGVPGELFF
>TRBV7-9|TRBJ1-2|-|-
TGTGCCAGCAGCTTAACAGGGCTGGAGTTCGGCTATGGCTACACCTTC
CASSLTGLEFGYGYTF
>TRBV4-1|TRBJ1-4|-|-
TGCGCCAGCAGCTTACAGGGTGGAAATGAAAAACTGTTTTTT
CASSLQGGNEKLFF
>TRBV6-5|TRBJ1-2|-|TRBD1
TGTGCCAGCAGTTACTCGATGGAACAGGGGTACGGCTACACCTTC
CASSYSMEQGYGYTF
>TRBV12-3/TRBV12-4|TRBJ1-2|-|-
TGTGCCAGTAGTTCCGCCCCTTCGGGTGGCTACACCTTC
CASSSAPSGGYTF
>TRBV24-1|TRBJ2-1|few|-
TGTGCCACCAGTGATTTGCAGGGTACCTACAATGAGCAGTTCTTC
CATSDLQGTYNEQFF
>TRBV28|TRBJ1-1|few|-
TGTGCCAGCAGTTTAAACGGACAGAACACTGAAGCTTTCTTT
CASSLNGQNTEAFF
>TRBV6-5|TRBJ2-3|many|TRBD2
TGTGCCAGCAGCCTTACTAGCGTCGCAGATACGCAGTATTTT
CASSLTSVADTQYF
>TRBV28|TRBJ1-1|-|-
TGTGCCAGCAGGCCTCAATGGAACACTGAAGCTTTCTTT
CASRPQWNTEAFF
>TRBV21-1|TRBJ1-1|-|-
TGTGCCAGCAGCAAAGCGCTCACAGACACTGAAGCTTTCTTT
CASSKALTDTEAFF
>TRBV12-3/TRBV12-4|TRBJ2-5|-|-
TGTGCCAGCAGCTCCACAAGACTCCCAGGGGAGGAGACCCAGTACTTC
CASSSTRLPGEETQYF
>TRBV6-5|TRBJ1-3|-|-
TGTGCCAGTAGGCGGACGAAGGCCTCTGGAAACACCATATATTTT
CASRRTKASGNTIYF
>TRBV7-2|TRBJ1-2|-|-
TGTGCCAGCAGCTATTTGCCAGGGGCGCAGGGCTATGGCTACACCTTC
CASSYLPGAQGYGYTF
>TRBV20-1|TRBJ1-3|many|-
TGCAGTGCTAGGACCTCTGGAAACACCATATATTTT
CSARTSGNTIYF
>TRBV20-1|TRBJ2-7|many|TRBD1
TGCAGTGCTAGCGTCGGACAGGCTTACGAGCAGTACTTC
CSASVGQAYEQYF
>TRBV29-1|TRBJ1-5|many|-
TGCAGCGTTCCCGGCGGAGGAAGCAATCAGCCCCAGCATTTT
CSVPGGGSNQPQHF